Listed below are T cell receptor beta chains from one sample, sequenced in a study of CD8 T cells in ankylosing spondylitis. TCRdb reprocessed the 5' RACE reads with MiXCR, giving one entry per CDR3 protein. The sample has around 150,000 distinct CDR3 sequences, 5.5% to 7.5% seen once; the top ten hold around 11%. Specimen: blood, either unsorted or a sorted T cell fraction (not recorded which). The receptors come from a female donor with ankylosing spondylitis or in good health (not recorded which). The conserved cysteine and the conserved F or W are not part of the CDR3 here. Each record gives: J gene, V gene, CDR3 protein.

J: TRBJ2-1
V: TRBV4-3
CDR3: ASSQAERVHNEQF

J: TRBJ1-2
V: TRBV6-1
CDR3: ASTPTASGYGYT

J: TRBJ1-2
V: TRBV7-2
CDR3: ASSRLQDPSYGYT

J: TRBJ2-3
V: TRBV6-1
CDR3: ASSERSGGASDTQY

J: TRBJ1-5
V: TRBV5-1
CDR3: ASSLERGRPQH

J: TRBJ2-3
V: TRBV5-1
CDR3: ASSSRMPDTQY

J: TRBJ2-3
V: TRBV2
CDR3: ASSDDLPRTDTQY

J: TRBJ1-2
V: TRBV18
CDR3: ASSPPGRGYGYT

J: TRBJ1-5
V: TRBV10-3
CDR3: AISEMGQGRSPQH

J: TRBJ1-3
V: TRBV19
CDR3: ASRTRGNTIY

J: TRBJ2-1
V: TRBV12-3/TRBV12-4
CDR3: ASIPQPGIGNEQF

J: TRBJ2-1
V: TRBV20-1
CDR3: SGSRGQQYNEQF

J: TRBJ2-3
V: TRBV5-1
CDR3: ASSLSIGGGEDTQY

J: TRBJ2-5
V: TRBV6-1
CDR3: ASWGESGQKETQY

J: TRBJ2-1
V: TRBV24-1
CDR3: ATSDPSGGNNEQF

J: TRBJ2-3
V: TRBV29-1
CDR3: SVDGKGSVDTQY

J: TRBJ1-5
V: TRBV6-1
CDR3: ASRGTGSNQPQH

J: TRBJ1-4
V: TRBV11-2
CDR3: ASSRSPDPGPTNEKLF

J: TRBJ2-3
V: TRBV29-1
CDR3: SVESIEGDTQY

J: TRBJ2-7
V: TRBV5-1
CDR3: ASIQDTGSYEQY

J: TRBJ2-3
V: TRBV7-9
CDR3: ASSLTGTQY

J: TRBJ1-3
V: TRBV10-3
CDR3: AISESDSAGGGNTIY

J: TRBJ2-1
V: TRBV21-1
CDR3: ASSKISRPGNEQF

J: TRBJ2-2
V: TRBV5-1
CDR3: ASSSLRTGSSTGELF

J: TRBJ1-1
V: TRBV5-1
CDR3: ASSAQGQVPTTEAF

J: TRBJ2-7
V: TRBV15
CDR3: ATSRDLVGRGSEQY

J: TRBJ2-7
V: TRBV4-2
CDR3: ASSFGGSSYEQY

J: TRBJ2-7
V: TRBV4-1
CDR3: ASSQGTQVSYEQY

J: TRBJ2-6
V: TRBV5-5
CDR3: ASSSQTHSGANVLT